This T cell receptor (beta chain) stems from a study of shared clonotypes between healthy human individuals. Over several immunoSEQ plates, each subset's genomic DNA was distributed in even portions. TCRdb's copy holds only in-frame clones and misses some; the assay was immunoSEQ multiplex PCR. The data show about 460,000 clones, over 60% seen once. CDR3 length equals 14 residues. V was pared by 6 bases and J by 0 bases, with 11 bases between. CDR1 MDHEN and CDR2 SYDVKM come from the germline V gene. This chain links TRBV28 with TRBJ1-1, with D possibly being TRBD1 (6 bases). Sequenced input: PBMCs. This receptor was obtained from a middle-aged woman in good health. Some clones in this sample may be carry-over from other donors' samples. The CDR3 DNA sequence: TGTGCCAGCAGCCGGGGGCTCATGAACACTGAAGCTTTCTTT. It is translated as CASSRGLMNTEAFF.